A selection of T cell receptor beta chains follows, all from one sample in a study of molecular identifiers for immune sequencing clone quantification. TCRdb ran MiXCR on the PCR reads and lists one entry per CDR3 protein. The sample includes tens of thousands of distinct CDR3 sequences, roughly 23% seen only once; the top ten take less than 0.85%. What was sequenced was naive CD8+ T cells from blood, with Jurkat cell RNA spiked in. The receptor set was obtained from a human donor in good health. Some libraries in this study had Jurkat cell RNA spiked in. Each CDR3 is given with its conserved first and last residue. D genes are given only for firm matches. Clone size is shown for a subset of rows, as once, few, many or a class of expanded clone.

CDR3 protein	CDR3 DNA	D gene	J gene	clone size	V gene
CASSQGIGHRIYEQYF	TGTGCCAGCAGCCAAGGGATAGGACACCGAATATACGAGCAGTACTTC	.	TRBJ2-7	few	TRBV3-1
CSAILPSGELFF	TGCAGCGCGATCCTCCCGTCCGGGGAGCTGTTTTTT	.	TRBJ2-2	many	TRBV29-1
CASSLGAGRMNTEALF	TGTGCCAGCAGCTTAGGGGCAGGGAGGATGAACACTGAAGCTCTCTTT	.	TRBJ1-1	.	TRBV7-9
CASSAGGPSYEQYF	TGTGCCAGCAGCGCCGGGGGGCCCTCCTACGAGCAGTACTTC	.	TRBJ2-7	few	TRBV9
CASGLAQGADTDTQYF	TGTGCTAGTGGTTTGGCACAGGGGGCCGACACAGATACGCAGTATTTT	TRBD1	TRBJ2-3	many	TRBV12-5
CASSTLGQGPYEQYF	TGTGCCAGCAGTACACTTGGACAGGGACCCTACGAGCAGTACTTC	TRBD1	TRBJ2-7	few	TRBV9
CASSARGASAIQETQYF	TGTGCCAGCAGCGCCCGAGGGGCCTCGGCTATCCAAGAGACCCAGTACTTC	.	TRBJ2-5	.	TRBV9
CASGATYEQYF	TGTGCCAGTGGGGCCACCTACGAGCAGTACTTC	.	TRBJ2-7	.	TRBV19
CAWSVLRGSAYEQYF	TGTGCCTGGAGTGTACTTAGGGGTTCTGCCTACGAGCAGTACTTC	.	TRBJ2-7	many	TRBV30
CASSETGYSNQPQHF	TGTGCCAGCAGTGAGACAGGCTATAGCAATCAGCCCCAGCATTTT	.	TRBJ1-5	many	TRBV2
CASSLWGEGDTQYF	TGTGCCAGCAGTTTATGGGGGGAGGGAGATACGCAGTATTTT	TRBD2	TRBJ2-3	.	TRBV27
CSSTGTSPYAQYF	TGCAGCTCCACCGGGACTTCCCCCTACGCGCAGTACTTC	.	TRBJ2-7	few	TRBV29-1
CSVVDRANYGYTF	TGCAGCGTTGTAGACAGGGCTAACTATGGCTACACCTTC	TRBD1	TRBJ1-2	few	TRBV29-1
CASSYTTGNPYEQYF	TGTGCCAGCAGTTACACGACAGGTAATCCCTACGAGCAGTACTTC	.	TRBJ2-7	.	TRBV6-6
CASSLEQTDYGYTF	TGTGCCAGCAGCTTGGAACAGACAGACTATGGCTACACCTTC	.	TRBJ1-2	few	TRBV5-4
CASSHLNTEAFF	TGTGCCAGCAGCCATTTGAACACTGAAGCTTTCTTT	.	TRBJ1-1	many	TRBV5-4
CASRERASGDSYEQYF	TGCGCCAGCAGGGAGAGGGCTAGCGGGGATTCCTACGAGCAGTACTTC	TRBD2	TRBJ2-7	.	TRBV4-3
CASTRLTGVTDTQYF	TGTGCCAGCACTCGACTGACAGGTGTAACAGATACGCAGTATTTT	.	TRBJ2-3	many	TRBV6-5
CASSQVRFGTNSGNTIYF	TGCGCCAGCAGCCAAGTCCGTTTCGGCACAAACTCTGGAAACACCATATATTTT	.	TRBJ1-3	.	TRBV4-3
CASSSRQAVNSPLHF	TGTGCCAGCAGCTCCAGACAGGCAGTTAATTCACCCCTCCACTTT	.	TRBJ1-6	.	TRBV7-9
CASSLAGGQETQYF	TGTGCCAGCAGCTTAGCGGGGGGCCAAGAGACCCAGTACTTC	TRBD2	TRBJ2-5	many	TRBV2
CASGVGVGYEQYF	TGTGCCAGCGGGGTAGGGGTTGGGTACGAGCAGTACTTC	.	TRBJ2-7	many	TRBV25-1
CASTTGDTDAQCF	TGTGCCAGCACCACGGGGGACACAGATGCGCAGTGTTTT	.	TRBJ2-3	.	TRBV6-5
CASSRRRTSNEKLFF	TGCGCCAGCAGCCGCAGACGGACCAGCAATGAAAAACTGTTTTTT	.	TRBJ1-4	few	TRBV4-3
CAISASGGTDTQYF	TGTGCCATCAGCGCTAGCGGGGGCACAGATACGCAGTATTTT	TRBD2	TRBJ2-3	many	TRBV10-3
CASSSSRGILNTEAFF	TGTGCCAGCAGTTCGTCCCGGGGGATTTTGAACACTGAAGCTTTCTTT	.	TRBJ1-1	few	TRBV12-3/TRBV12-4
CAIRDGGLAGTYGELFF	TGTGCCATCAGGGACGGTGGACTAGCGGGGACTTACGGGGAGCTGTTTTTT	TRBD2	TRBJ2-2	few	TRBV10-3
CASSPPGPHYTF	TGCGCCAGCAGCCCACCTGGCCCACATTACACCTTC	.	TRBJ1-2	many	TRBV4-1
CASSVGDSGADTQYF	TGTGCCAGCAGCGTAGGTGATAGCGGGGCAGATACGCAGTATTTT	TRBD2	TRBJ2-3	many	TRBV9
CAWSSGSSPYEQYF	TGTGCCTGGAGCTCAGGGTCTAGCCCCTACGAGCAGTACTTC	.	TRBJ2-7	.	TRBV30
CASSGHNIQETQYF	TGTGCCAGCAGCGGACACAATATACAAGAGACCCAGTACTTC	.	TRBJ2-5	few	TRBV7-9
CASSPQTGGVGETQYF	TGTGCCAGCAGCCCCCAGACAGGGGGCGTCGGAGAGACCCAGTACTTC	TRBD1	TRBJ2-5	few	TRBV27
CAGSLDGGLGETQYF	TGTGCCGGCAGCTTAGACGGAGGACTGGGAGAGACCCAGTACTTC	.	TRBJ2-5	once	TRBV7-2
CASRLVVQPQHF	TGTGCCAGCAGACTGGTGGTACAGCCCCAGCATTTT	.	TRBJ1-5	.	TRBV21-1
CASRTGTVGQPQHF	TGTGCCAGTAGAACCGGGACAGTCGGTCAGCCCCAGCATTTT	TRBD1	TRBJ1-5	many	TRBV19
CASSLEQGGHEQYF	TGTGCCAGCAGCTTAGAGCAGGGGGGCCACGAGCAGTACTTC	.	TRBJ2-7	few	TRBV11-2
CASSSDRVNSPQHF	TGTGCCAGCAGTTCCGACAGGGTCAATTCGCCCCAGCATTTT	TRBD1	TRBJ1-5	many	TRBV12-3/TRBV12-4